Sequencing of this T cell receptor beta chain was carried out in a study of cytomegalovirus exposure and HLA in healthy donors. General study results and limits: In a later analysis, common viral pathogens appeared linked to several of the most significant clusters. Further analysis, carried out later, found HLA-associated TCR beta chains more clonally expanded than equally common other chains. V- and J-gene trimming in TCR beta was tied to a missense DCLRE1C variant by an analysis performed later.

For this clone: Its antigen is unidentified.

PCR used 60 Vbeta primers and 13 Jbeta primers. Clones were read by immunoSEQ multiplex PCR, and TCRdb kept only the in-frame ones, dropping some. Altogether more than 130,000 clones are present, 60% to 85% being singletons, with the ten largest covering approximately 2.8%. This receptor was taken from a male donor in good health and CMV-seronegative. Sequencing was carried out using PBMCs.

CDR3 sequence reads: CASSITQGKRSYEQYF. The CDR3 coding sequence is TGCGCCAGCAGCATAACTCAGGGGAAGCGAAGCTACGAGCAGTACTTC. This chain links TRBV5-1 with TRBJ2-7; weak D call: TRBD1 (6 bases). The CDR3 is made up of 16 amino acids. The V and J ends lost 4 bases and 3 bases respectively, with 20 bases between them. Per the germline V gene, CDR1 is SGHRS and CDR2 is YFSETQ.